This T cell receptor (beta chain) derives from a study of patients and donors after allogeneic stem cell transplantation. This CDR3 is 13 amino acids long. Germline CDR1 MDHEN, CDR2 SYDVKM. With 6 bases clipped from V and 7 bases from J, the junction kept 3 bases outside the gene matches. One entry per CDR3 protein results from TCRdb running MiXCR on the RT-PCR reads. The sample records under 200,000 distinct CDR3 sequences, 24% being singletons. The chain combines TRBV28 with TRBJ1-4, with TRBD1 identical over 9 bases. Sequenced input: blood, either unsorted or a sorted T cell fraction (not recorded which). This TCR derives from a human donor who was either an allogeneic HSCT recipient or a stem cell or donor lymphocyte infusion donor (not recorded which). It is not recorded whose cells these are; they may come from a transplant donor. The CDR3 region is CASRQGASEKLFF. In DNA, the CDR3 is TGTGCCAGCAGACAGGGGGCTTCTGAAAAACTGTTTTTT. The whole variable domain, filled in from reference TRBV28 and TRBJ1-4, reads DVKVTQSSRYLVKRTGEKVFLECVQDMDHENMFWYRQDPGLGLRLIYFSYDVKMKEKGDIPEGYSVSREKKERFSLILESASTNQTSMYLCASRQGASEKLFFGSGTQLSVL.